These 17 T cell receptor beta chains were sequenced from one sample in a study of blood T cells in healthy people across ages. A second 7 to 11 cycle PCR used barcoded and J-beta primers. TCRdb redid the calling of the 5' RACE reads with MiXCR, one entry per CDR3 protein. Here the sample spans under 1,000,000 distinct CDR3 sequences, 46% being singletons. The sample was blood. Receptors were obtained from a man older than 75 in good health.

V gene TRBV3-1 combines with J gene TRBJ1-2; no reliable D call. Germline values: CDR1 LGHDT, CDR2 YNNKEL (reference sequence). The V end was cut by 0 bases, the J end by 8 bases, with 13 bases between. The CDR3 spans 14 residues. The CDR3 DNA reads TGTGCCAGCAGCCAAGACGCTCAGTGGAACGGCTACACCTTC. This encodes CASSQDAQWNGYTF.

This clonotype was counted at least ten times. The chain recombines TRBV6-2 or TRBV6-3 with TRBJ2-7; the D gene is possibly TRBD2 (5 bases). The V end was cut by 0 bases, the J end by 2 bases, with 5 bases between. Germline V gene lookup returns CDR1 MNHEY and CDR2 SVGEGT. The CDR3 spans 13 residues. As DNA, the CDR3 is TGTGCCAGCAGTTACTCGAGGGCCTACGAGCAGTACTTC. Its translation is CASSYSRAYEQYF.

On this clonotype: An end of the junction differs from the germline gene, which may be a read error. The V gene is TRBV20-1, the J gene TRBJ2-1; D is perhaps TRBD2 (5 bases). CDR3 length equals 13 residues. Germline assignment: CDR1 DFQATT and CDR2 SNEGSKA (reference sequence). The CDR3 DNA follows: TGCAGTGCCAGAGGACTGAACTACAATGAGCAGTTCTTC. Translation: CSARGLNYNEQFF.

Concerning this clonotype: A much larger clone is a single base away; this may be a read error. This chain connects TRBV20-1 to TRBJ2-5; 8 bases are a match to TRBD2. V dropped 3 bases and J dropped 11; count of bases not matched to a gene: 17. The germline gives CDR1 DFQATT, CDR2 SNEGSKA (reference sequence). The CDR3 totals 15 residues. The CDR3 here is CSASQPAGVLNEQYF. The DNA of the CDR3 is TGCAGTGCTAGCCAGCCAGCGGGAGTTCTGAATGAGCAGTACTTC.

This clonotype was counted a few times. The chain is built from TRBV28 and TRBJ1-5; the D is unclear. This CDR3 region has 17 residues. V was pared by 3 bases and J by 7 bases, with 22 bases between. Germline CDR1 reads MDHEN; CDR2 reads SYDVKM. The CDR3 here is CASSFFMSGFGEQPQHF. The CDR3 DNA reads TGTGCCAGCAGTTTTTTTATGTCGGGGTTTGGGGAGCAGCCCCAGCATTTT.

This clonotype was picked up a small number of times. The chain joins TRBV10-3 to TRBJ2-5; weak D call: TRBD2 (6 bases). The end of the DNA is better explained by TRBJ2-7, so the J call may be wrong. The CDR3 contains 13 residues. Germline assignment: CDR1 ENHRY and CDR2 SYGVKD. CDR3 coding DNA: TGTGCCATCAGGCCGGGAGATCAATACGAGCAGTACTTC. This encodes CAIRPGDQYEQYF.

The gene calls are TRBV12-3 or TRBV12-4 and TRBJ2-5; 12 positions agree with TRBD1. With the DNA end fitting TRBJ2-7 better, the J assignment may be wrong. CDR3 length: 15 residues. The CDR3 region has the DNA TGTGCCAGCAGTATCCGGGACAGGGGGCTGTACGAGCAGTACTTC. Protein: CASSIRDRGLYEQYF.

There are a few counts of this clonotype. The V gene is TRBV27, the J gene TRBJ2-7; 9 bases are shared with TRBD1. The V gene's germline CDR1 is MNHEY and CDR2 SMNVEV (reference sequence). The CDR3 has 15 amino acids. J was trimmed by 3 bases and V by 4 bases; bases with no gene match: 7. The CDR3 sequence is CASSSPGQGDYEQYF. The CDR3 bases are TGTGCCAGCAGTTCACCGGGACAGGGAGACTACGAGCAGTACTTC.

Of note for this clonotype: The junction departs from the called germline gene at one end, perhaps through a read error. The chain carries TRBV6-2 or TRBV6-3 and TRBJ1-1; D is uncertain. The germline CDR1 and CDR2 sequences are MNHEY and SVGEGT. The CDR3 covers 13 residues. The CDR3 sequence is CASSSSRDTKAFF. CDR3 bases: TGTGCCAGCAGTTCAAGCCGAGACACTAAAGCTTTCTTT.

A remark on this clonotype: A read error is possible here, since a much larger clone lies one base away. The CDR3 region has the DNA TGCGCCAACAGCCAAGGAGGTAACCGCGGGAGAAACTCCTACGAGCAGTACTTC. Protein product: CANSQGGNRGRNSYEQYF. This sequence joins TRBV4-1 and TRBJ2-7; 7 nucleotides agree with TRBD2. Germline V gene sequence: CDR1 MGHRA, CDR2 YSYEKL. The CDR3 covers 18 residues.

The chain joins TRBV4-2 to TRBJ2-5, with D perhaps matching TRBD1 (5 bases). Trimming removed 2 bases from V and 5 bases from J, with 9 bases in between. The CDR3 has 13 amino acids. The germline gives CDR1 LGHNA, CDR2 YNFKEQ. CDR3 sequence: CASSQQGYETQYF. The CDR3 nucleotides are TGTGCCAGCAGCCAACAGGGATACGAGACCCAGTACTTC.

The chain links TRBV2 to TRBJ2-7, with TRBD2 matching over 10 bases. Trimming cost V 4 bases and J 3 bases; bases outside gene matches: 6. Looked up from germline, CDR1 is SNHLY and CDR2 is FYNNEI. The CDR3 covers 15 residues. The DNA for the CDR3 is TGTGCCAGCAGTGCATCACTAGCGGGAAACTACGAGCAGTACTTC. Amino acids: CASSASLAGNYEQYF.

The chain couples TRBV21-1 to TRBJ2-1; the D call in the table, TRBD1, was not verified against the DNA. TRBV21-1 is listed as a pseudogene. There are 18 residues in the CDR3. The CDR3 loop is CASSNVVGLGPEYNEQFF. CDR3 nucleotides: TGTGCCAGCAGCAATGTTGTCGGACTGGGACCAGAGTACAATGAGCAGTTCTTC.

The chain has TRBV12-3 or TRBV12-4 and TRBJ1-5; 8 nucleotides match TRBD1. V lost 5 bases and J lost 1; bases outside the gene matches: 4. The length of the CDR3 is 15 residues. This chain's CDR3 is CASSRDRRSNQPQHF. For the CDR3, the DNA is TGTGCCAGCAGTCGGGACAGGAGGAGCAATCAGCCCCAGCATTTT.

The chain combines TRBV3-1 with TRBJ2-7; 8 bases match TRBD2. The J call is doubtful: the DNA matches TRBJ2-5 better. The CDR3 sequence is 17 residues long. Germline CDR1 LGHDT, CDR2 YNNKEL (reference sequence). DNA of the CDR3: TGTGCCAGCAGCCAAGACGGGAGGGGGAGGGAGGGAGAGACCCAGTACTTC. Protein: CASSQDGRGREGETQYF.

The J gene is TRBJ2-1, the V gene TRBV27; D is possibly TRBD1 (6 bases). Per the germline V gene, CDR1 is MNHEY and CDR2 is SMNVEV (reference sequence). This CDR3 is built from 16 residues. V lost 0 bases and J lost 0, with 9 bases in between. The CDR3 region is CASSLSVRGSYNEQFF. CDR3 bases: TGTGCCAGCAGTTTATCAGTCAGGGGCTCCTACAATGAGCAGTTCTTC.

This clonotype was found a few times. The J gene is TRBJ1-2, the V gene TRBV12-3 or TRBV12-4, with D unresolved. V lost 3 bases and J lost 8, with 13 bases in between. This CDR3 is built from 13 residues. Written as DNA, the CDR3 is TGTGCCAGCAGTTTTACGGGCGGAAGGGGCTACACCTTC. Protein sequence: CASSFTGGRGYTF.